This TCR beta chain was found in a study of T cells after yellow fever vaccination. Study conclusions and caveats: At under 97% for CD4 and 70% to 90% for CD8, most primary-vaccination clones showed up again after the booster. Though weaker, the secondary response peaked faster, on day 5 versus 15.

This clonotype was counted between two and nine times. Antigen unknown. Generation of TCR cDNA used 5'RACE template switching (which added a universal primer site and UMIs). MiXCR, applied by TCRdb to the 5' RACE reads, yields one record per CDR3 protein. The repertoire has hundreds of thousands of distinct CDR3 sequences, roughly 14% of them found once; the top ten carry 11% to 15%. Losses at the gene ends were 5 bases for V and 3 bases for J; bases not matched to a gene: 4. Germline CDR1 is SGHRS and CDR2 is YFSETQ. This CDR3 region has 13 residues. The clonotype comes from a man aged 25-45 years who received the YFV17D yellow fever vaccine. The sequences come from PBMCs, collected on the day of the yellow fever booster vaccination. The chain recombines TRBV5-1 with TRBJ1-1, with 7 bases matching TRBD1. The CDR3 bases are TGCGCCAGCAGTTCAACAGGGGACACTGAAGCTTTCTTT. Protein: CASSSTGDTEAFF.